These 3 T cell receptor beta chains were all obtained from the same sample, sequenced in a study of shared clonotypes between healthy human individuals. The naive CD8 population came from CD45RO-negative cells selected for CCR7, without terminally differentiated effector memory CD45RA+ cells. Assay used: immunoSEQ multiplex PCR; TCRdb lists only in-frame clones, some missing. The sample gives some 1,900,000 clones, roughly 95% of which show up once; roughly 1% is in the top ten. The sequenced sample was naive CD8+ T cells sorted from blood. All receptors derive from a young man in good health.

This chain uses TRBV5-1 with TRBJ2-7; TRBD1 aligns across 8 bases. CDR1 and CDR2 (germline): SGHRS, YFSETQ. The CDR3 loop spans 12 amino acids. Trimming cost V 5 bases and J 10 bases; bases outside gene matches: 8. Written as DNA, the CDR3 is TGCGCCAGCAGGTATGCAGGGGGCCAACAGTACTTC. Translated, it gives CASRYAGGQQYF. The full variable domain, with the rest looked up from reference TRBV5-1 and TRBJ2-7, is KAGVTQTPRYLIKTRGQQVTLSCSPISGHRSVSWYQQTPGQGLQFLFEYFSETQRNKGNFPGRFSGRQFSNSRSEMNVSTLELGDSALYLCASRYAGGQQYFGPGTRLTVT.

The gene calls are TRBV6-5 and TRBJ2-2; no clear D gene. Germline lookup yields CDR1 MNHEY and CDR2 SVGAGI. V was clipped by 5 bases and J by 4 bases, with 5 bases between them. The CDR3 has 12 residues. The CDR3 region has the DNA TGTGCCAGCAGTGAACCCACCGGGGAGCTGTTTTTT. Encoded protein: CASSEPTGELFF.

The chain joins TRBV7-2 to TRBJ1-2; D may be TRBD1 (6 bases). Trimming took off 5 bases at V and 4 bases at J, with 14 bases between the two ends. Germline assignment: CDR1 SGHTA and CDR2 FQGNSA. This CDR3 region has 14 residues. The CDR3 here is CASSPRDTGYGYTF. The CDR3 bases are TGTGCCAGCAGCCCGCGGGACACCGGCTATGGCTACACCTTC.